The 14 T cell receptor beta chains in this list originate from one sample, sequenced in a study of T cells in Graves' hyperthyroidism and ophthalmopathy. RNA transcripts served as the template for amplifying TCR beta CDR3 regions. A first-round RT-PCR of the TCR CDR3 used the HTBI primer set. In TCRdb, the multiplex PCR reads were re-called with MiXCR into one record per CDR3 protein. This repertoire shows roughly 93,000 distinct CDR3 sequences, roughly 40% found once; its top ten account for 10%. Sequenced sample: peripheral blood or thyroid tissue (not recorded which). These TCRs come from a woman aged 30 to 39 with Graves' hyperthyroidism.

This clonotype was seen ten or more times. The DNA for the CDR3 is TGCAGTGCTAGAGATACCAACTTAGAGATGGTGTACTTC. It codes for CSARDTNLEMVYF. The genes are TRBV20-1 and TRBJ2-7; unclear D gene. V shed 0 bases and J shed 12 bases, with 18 bases lying between them. Germline loops: CDR1 DFQATT, CDR2 SNEGSKA (reference sequence). The CDR3 runs 13 residues.

This clonotype was detected only a few times. The rearrangement links TRBV7-8 to TRBJ2-3; 7 bases map to TRBD2. This CDR3 region has 15 residues. Germline CDR1 reads SGHVS; CDR2 reads FQNEAQ. Trimming removed 1 base from V and 3 bases from J; junction bases left unmatched: 4. CDR3 loop: CASSLGVGGTDTQYF. The CDR3 bases are TGTGCCAGCAGCTTAGGAGTGGGAGGGACAGATACGCAGTATTTT.

This clonotype was picked up many times. The chain is built from TRBV2 and TRBJ2-5; D gene ambiguous. The germline V and J ends were trimmed by 1 base and 8 bases, with 14 bases remaining between them. CDR1 and CDR2 from the germline V gene are SNHLY and FYNNEI. The CDR3 extends over 14 amino acids. The CDR3 loop reads CASSEGATPDTQYF. CDR3 nucleotides: TGTGCCAGCAGTGAAGGGGCAACCCCAGATACCCAGTACTTC.

The chain is built from TRBV5-1 and TRBJ2-7; 13 bases are shared with TRBD2. J lost 6 bases, V lost 4 bases, and 4 bases had no gene match. The germline V gene encodes CDR1 SGHRS and CDR2 YFSETQ. This CDR3 spans 14 amino acids. In DNA form, the CDR3 reads TGCGCCAGCAGCATGGGACTAGCGGGAAGCGAGCAGTACTTC. Residues: CASSMGLAGSEQYF.

A word on this clonotype: It may be a read error: a sequence one base away is much more abundant. The chain employs TRBV3-1 and TRBJ2-2; TRBD1 is a possible D gene (5 bases). The germline V gene has CDR1 LGHDT and CDR2 YNNKEL (reference sequence). The CDR3 contains 14 residues. Trimming took off 6 bases at V and 4 bases at J, with 12 bases between the two ends. The CDR3 spells CASRESQATGELFF. Written as DNA, the CDR3 is TGTGCCAGCAGAGAATCACAGGCCACCGGGGAGCTGTTTTTT. Together with reference TRBV3-1 and TRBJ2-2, the CDR3 gives the full variable domain: DTAVSQTPKYLVTQMGNDKSIKCEQNLGHDTMYWYKQDSKKFLKIMFSYNNKELIINETVPNRFSPKSPDKAHLNLHINSLELGDSAVYFCASRESQATGELFFGEGSRLTVL.

The J gene is TRBJ2-5, the V gene TRBV29-1; possibly TRBD1 for D (5 bases). Trimming left V 6 bases short and J 2 bases short, with 10 bases between. The CDR3 consists of 12 residues. CDR1 is SQVTM and CDR2 is ANQGSEA in the germline V gene. The CDR3 coding sequence is TGCAGCGTCCTTAGGGGACAAGAGACCCAGTACTTC. Encoded protein: CSVLRGQETQYF.

This clonotype was counted ten times or more. The V and J genes are TRBV24-1 and TRBJ2-2; D not certain. This CDR3 region has 13 residues. V lost 7 bases and J lost 2, with 7 bases in between. Germline-derived CDR1 and CDR2 are KGHDR and SFDVKD. The CDR3 sequence is CATRDPNTGELFF. The CDR3 nucleotides are TGTGCCACCAGAGACCCTAACACCGGGGAGCTGTTTTTT.

This chain joins TRBV19 and TRBJ2-3; D unresolved. Trimming took 6 bases from V and 4 from J, leaving 14 bases between them. Germline CDR1 is LNHDA and CDR2 is SQIVND (reference sequence). This CDR3 is 14 amino acids long. DNA of the CDR3: TGTGCCAGTAGCTCCCCTGGGTGGGCAGATACGCAGTATTTT. It is translated as CASSSPGWADTQYF.

This clonotype was recorded many times. The chain is built from TRBV5-1 and TRBJ2-7; perhaps TRBD1 as D (5 bases). Germline V lookup: CDR1 SGHRS, CDR2 YFSETQ. V was cut by 0 bases and J by 6 bases, with 16 bases left in between. This CDR3 has 15 residues. In nucleotides, the CDR3 is TGCGCCAGCAGCTTGGATCCAGGGAATTATGGCGAGCAGTACTTC. Residues: CASSLDPGNYGEQYF.

The V gene is TRBV7-3, the J gene TRBJ2-3; 8 bases map to TRBD2. The CDR3 length is 20 residues. CDR1 SGHTA and CDR2 FQGTGA come from the germline V gene. V shed 5 bases and J 1 base; nucleotides not matched to a gene: 20. CDR3 DNA sequence: TGTGCCAGCAGCCTCAGGGGAGGGGATAGACCCGGGGGGGGCACAGATACGCAGTATTTT. Its protein product is CASSLRGGDRPGGGTDTQYF.

This clonotype was counted many times. The chain uses TRBV28 and TRBJ1-5, with D hard to call. The V end was cut by 6 bases, the J end by 11 bases, with 14 bases between. The CDR3 is 12 amino acids. Germline V CDR1 and CDR2: MDHEN, SYDVKM. CDR3 nucleotides: TGTGCCAGCAGGCCCCAGAGTAGCTCCCAGCATTTT. As protein: CASRPQSSSQHF.

This sequence joins TRBV5-1 and TRBJ2-5, with TRBD1 matching 8 bases. In germline, CDR1 is SGHRS, CDR2 YFSETQ. The CDR3 runs 15 residues. Trimming took 4 bases from V and 2 from J; bases not matched to a gene: 7. The CDR3: CASSAGGQGQETQYF. CDR3 coding DNA: TGCGCCAGCAGCGCCGGAGGACAGGGTCAAGAGACCCAGTACTTC.

The chain combines TRBV7-2 with TRBJ1-2; D is uncertain. The germline V gene has CDR1 SGHTA and CDR2 FQGNSA. V lost 1 base and J lost 2, with 8 bases in between. The CDR3 has 14 residues. CDR3 sequence (DNA): TGTGCCAGCAGCTTAGATCGGCTGAACTATGGCTACACCTTC. Translated: CASSLDRLNYGYTF. Looking up the rest from reference TRBV7-2 and TRBJ1-2 gives the full variable domain: GAGVSQSPSNKVTEKGKDVELRCDPISGHTALYWYRQSLGQGLEFLIYFQGNSAPDKSGLPSDRFSAERTGGSVSTLTIQRTQQEDSAVYLCASSLDRLNYGYTFGSGTRLTVV.

This clonotype was recorded at least ten times. J is TRBJ2-7 and V is TRBV28; D uncertain. The ends were cut back, 4 bases at V and 7 bases at J, with 5 bases in the middle. CDR1 MDHEN and CDR2 SYDVKM come from the germline V gene. CDR3 length: 10 amino acids. The CDR3 protein is CASSSREQYF. The CDR3, as DNA: TGTGCCAGCAGTTCCCGAGAGCAGTACTTC. Full variable domain (outside the CDR3, taken from reference TRBV28 and TRBJ2-7): DVKVTQSSRYLVKRTGEKVFLECVQDMDHENMFWYRQDPGLGLRLIYFSYDVKMKEKGDIPEGYSVSREKKERFSLILESASTNQTSMYLCASSSREQYFGPGTRLTVT.